Sequencing of this TCR delta chain was carried out in a study of DNA immune sequencing with unique molecular identifiers (TCRdb year 2020). Regarding the study in general: Immunomagnetic cell separation was used to enrich gammadelta T cells from buffy coats, and the genomic DNA of the enriched gammadelta T cells was then sequenced. Fluorescence-activated cell sorting was used to enrich gammadelta T cells from the PBMC of about eleven healthy people. To compare enriched and non-enriched samples, approximately 93 ng of enriched gammadelta T-cell DNA and about 1 ug of non-enriched PBMC DNA were sequenced. An ultrasensitive DNA-based TRD repertoire sequencing method using PCR-introduced unique molecular identifiers was developed and validated in the study. Validation of the method was performed on synthetic reference molecules and on blood samples from healthy individuals. All donors were healthy individuals, and fewer than twelve of the donors were profiled using sorted gammadelta T cells from peripheral blood. Study-wide conclusions, independent of this receptor: The primer-based approach cannot detect novel TRD sequences that are not targeted by the primers. Healthy donors differed in TRD repertoire diversity, and several donors were highly oligoclonal, meaning the top 5 clonotypes made up more than half of productive molecules. Among clonotypes in healthy donors, the most frequent TRD rearrangement was TRDV2 paired with TRDJ1.

This clone appeared a few times. It has no known antigen specificity. The protein TCRdb gives is from a much larger clone and does not agree with this DNA's translation at residue 10, likely a read error; the protein shown here comes from the DNA. V ends up 3 bases short and J 0 bases short, with an unmatched junction base count of 9. The CDR3, cysteine through phenylalanine, is 16 amino acids long. The sequence is cut down to CDR3 DNA, 48 bases in frame from base 1. CDR1 GEAIGNYY and CDR2 EKD were looked up in the germline V gene. Preparation of the library involved multiplex PCR. A 32-plex assay with primers for all 8 TRDV and 4 TRDJ genes covering the CDR3 was used to amplify genomic DNA. A 12-nucleotide UMI was introduced during three to four barcoding PCR cycles, after which a second PCR was performed with Illumina adapter primers. Libraries were purified with AMPure XP beads and quality-checked on a Fragment Analyzer with the HS NGS Fragment kit. An Illumina MiniSeq mid-output kit with around 19% PhiX and 150 cycles of paired-end reads was used for sequencing. Per the source publication's procedure: MIGEC version 1.2.9 was used to process the reads, grouping the reads by UMI and building error-corrected consensus sequences. For post-processing, modified scripts from VDJtools version 1.2.1 were used together with the tcR R package. TCRdb called clones from the public reads with CATT, and repeated DNA sequences were later combined into one row. TCRdb assigned the V and J calls; the authors' analysis was not used. The sample table holds almost 700 delta-chain clones, of which roughly 17% were seen once. About 80% of the sample comes from the top ten.

The source of this sequence is a human donor in good health. The sequenced sample consisted of gamma-delta T cells from PBMCs. The rearranged segments are TRDV2 and TRDJ1, and TRDD3 matches 7 of the central bases. In nucleotide form, the sequence is TGTGCCTGTGACGGCCTGGGGGGCTCACACACCGATAAACTCATCTTT. This sequence encodes CACDGLGGSHTDKLIF.